Presented here are 7 T cell receptor beta chains from one specimen sequenced in a study of T-cell reconstitution after alpha-beta-depleted transplantation in children. Unique molecular identifiers featured in how the TCRbeta library was prepared. TCRdb fed the PCR reads into MiXCR, producing one record per CDR3 protein. The sample has 500,000 to 600,000 distinct CDR3 sequences; roughly 30% are singletons. The sequenced sample was PBMCs, obtained before TCRalphabeta/CD19-depleted stem cell transplant. These receptors were taken from a boy in the first two years of life with Wiskott-Aldrich syndrome, due to receive a stem cell transplant.

The chain combines TRBV20-1 with TRBJ2-1, with 7 bases identical to TRBD2. The V gene end was trimmed by 3 bases and the J gene end by 5 bases; junction bases not matched to a gene: 16. This CDR3 is 17 amino acids long. The germline gives CDR1 DFQATT, CDR2 SNEGSKA (reference sequence). CDR3 residues: CSASSEFSGGPHNEQFF. CDR3 in DNA: TGCAGTGCTAGTTCAGAGTTTTCGGGGGGACCGCACAATGAGCAGTTCTTC.

The rearrangement uses TRBV5-6 and TRBJ2-5; no definite D call. V lost 2 bases and J lost 5, with 10 bases in between. Germline V gives CDR1 SGHDT, CDR2 YYEEEE. The CDR3 sequence is 13 residues long. The CDR3 DNA follows: TGTGCCAGCAGCTTTGTGCAGCCCGAGACCCAGTACTTC. Protein sequence: CASSFVQPETQYF.

V gene TRBV20-1 combines with J gene TRBJ2-1; no clear D. The CDR3 is 13 residues long. The germline V gene encodes CDR1 DFQATT and CDR2 SNEGSKA (reference sequence). V shed 0 bases and J shed 4 bases, with 7 bases lying between them. CDR3 sequence reads: CSARDTRYNEQFF. In nucleotides, the CDR3 is TGCAGTGCTAGAGATACCAGATACAATGAGCAGTTCTTC.

In regard to this clonotype: The junction differs from germline at one of its ends, possibly a read error. The rearrangement joins TRBV7-7 to TRBJ2-7, with 13 positions matching TRBD2. The CDR3 contains 17 residues. Germline V gene sequence: CDR1 SSHAT, CDR2 FNYEAQ (reference sequence). The CDR3 DNA sequence: TGTCCCAGCAGCTTAGGACTAGCGGGAGCTGGTGGATACGAGCAGTACTTC. Translating gives CPSSLGLAGAGGYEQYF.

This clonotype appeared a few times. This chain joins TRBV5-1 and TRBJ2-3; TRBD2 matches at 7 bases. CDR1 and CDR2 (germline): SGHRS, YFSETQ. V lost 1 base and J lost 3; bases outside the gene matches: 8. The CDR3 consists of 16 residues. The CDR3 region is CASSLRAGVSTDTQYF. In nucleotides, the CDR3 is TGCGCCAGCAGCTTGAGGGCGGGAGTATCGACAGATACGCAGTATTTT.

The chain is built from TRBV6-1 and TRBJ1-4; D is perhaps TRBD1 (5 bases). Trimming removed 5 bases at V and 6 bases at J, with 13 bases between. The CDR3 length is 14 residues. Germline CDR1 is MNHNS and CDR2 is SASEGT. CDR3 sequence (DNA): TGTGCCAGCAGTCGGGGACTGGGAGATGAAAAACTGTTTTTT. It encodes CASSRGLGDEKLFF.

This clonotype was recorded many times. The chain couples TRBV7-7 to TRBJ2-3, with TRBD1 as a possible D gene (6 bases). The CDR3 covers 14 residues. The V gene's germline CDR1 is SSHAT and CDR2 FNYEAQ (reference sequence). The ends were cut back, 6 bases at V and 4 bases at J, with 14 bases in the middle. The CDR3 DNA follows: TGTGCCAGCAGTCCCACAGGGTTTCCAGATACGCAGTATTTT. As protein: CASSPTGFPDTQYF.